This T cell receptor beta chain came from a study of blood T cell repertoires in COVID-19. At the level of the study: Sites in the United States, Italy and Spain provided acute and convalescent COVID-19 samples. PBMCs, B-cell-depleted T cells, or T cells provided the cDNA or gDNA that made up the material.

The germline CDR1 and CDR2 sequences are GTSNPN and SVGIG (reference sequence). The CDR3 spans 13 residues. The trim removed 2 bases at V and 10 bases at J, leaving 8 bases unmatched. Only in-frame clones appear in the TCRdb table, and some are missing; sequencing was by immunoSEQ multiplex PCR. This table holds about 330,000 clones, 92% found once. Participants came from 20 to 25 US areas, aged about 18 to 95 years. Cohorts were determined from participant-reported clinical history. Specimen: PBMCs or T cells enriched from blood (not recorded which). The TCR comes from a woman aged 25-40 years who had recovered from COVID-19. The chain uses TRBV30 and TRBJ1-2; 9 positions agree with TRBD1. The CDR3 sequence is CAWSYGTGLIYTF. In DNA form, the CDR3 reads TGTGCCTGGAGTTACGGGACAGGGCTTATCTACACCTTC.